This passage covers 10 T cell receptor beta chains from one sample sequenced in a study of blood T cell repertoires in COVID-19. Only in-frame clones appear in the TCRdb table, and some are missing; sequencing was by immunoSEQ multiplex PCR. This sample has over 45,000 clones, with roughly 87% found just once. The sequencing input was peripheral blood. The receptors come from a man aged 45 to 65 with active COVID-19.

V usage is TRBV7-6 and J usage is TRBJ2-3; TRBD1 matches at 9 bases. Trimming at V came to 5 bases and at J to 2 bases, leaving 5 bases not matched to a gene. The CDR3 is 15 amino acids. Germline-derived CDR1 and CDR2 are SGHVS and FNYEAQ. The DNA for the CDR3 is TGTGCCAGCAGCCTTACAGGGGGCTACACAGATACGCAGTATTTT. As protein: CASSLTGGYTDTQYF.

This clone was seen once. The V gene is TRBV3-1 (or the pseudogene TRBV3-2), the J gene TRBJ1-2, with TRBD1 matching over 8 bases. The CDR3 sequence is 15 residues long. Trimming cost V 7 bases and J 1 base; bases outside gene matches: 8. Per the germline V gene, CDR1 is LGHDT and CDR2 is YNNKEL (reference sequence). The CDR3 here is CASTTGVKGNYGYTF. The CDR3 nucleotides are TGTGCCAGCACGACAGGGGTTAAGGGTAACTATGGCTACACCTTC.

The chain combines TRBV6-5 with TRBJ1-5; tentative D call: TRBD1 (6 bases). The germline gives CDR1 MNHEY, CDR2 SVGAGI. This CDR3 region has 14 residues. Trimming removed 4 bases from V and 7 bases from J, with 14 bases in between. The CDR3 is CASSWTEGNQPQHF. Here the CDR3 DNA reads TGTGCCAGCAGTTGGACAGAGGGGAACCAGCCCCAGCATTTT.

The chain joins TRBV3-1 (or the pseudogene TRBV3-2) to TRBJ2-7; the D gene is possibly TRBD2 (6 bases). Germline values: CDR1 LGHDT, CDR2 YNNKEL (reference sequence). CDR3 length: 12 amino acids. Trimming left V 5 bases short and J 3 bases short, with 8 bases between. The CDR3 is CASSYGGYEQYF. CDR3 coding DNA: TGTGCCAGCAGCTACGGGGGCTACGAGCAGTACTTC.

The chain employs TRBV15 and TRBJ2-2; 7 bases are a match to TRBD2. The germline gives CDR1 LNHNV, CDR2 YYDKDF (reference sequence). V lost 8 bases and J lost 1; bases outside the gene matches: 10. The length of the CDR3 is 16 residues. The DNA of the CDR3 is TGTGCCACCCTCCGGGGCGGCGGGGGGAACACCGGGGAGCTGTTTTTT. Encoded protein: CATLRGGGGNTGELFF. Full variable domain (outside the CDR3, taken from reference TRBV15 and TRBJ2-2): DAMVIQNPRYQVTQFGKPVTLSCSQTLNHNVMYWYQQKSSQAPKLLFHYYDKDFNNEADTPDNFQSRRPNTSFCFLDIRSPGLGDTAMYLCATLRGGGGNTGELFFGEGSRLTVL.

This chain connects TRBV29-1 to TRBJ2-7, with TRBD1 identical over 8 bases. Germline values: CDR1 SQVTM, CDR2 ANQGSEA. The CDR3 length is 11 residues. With 7 bases clipped from V and 3 bases from J, the junction kept 2 bases outside the gene matches. The CDR3 is CSGGTGYEQYF. The DNA for the CDR3 is TGCAGCGGAGGGACAGGCTACGAGCAGTACTTC.

The J gene is TRBJ2-7, the V gene TRBV5-8, with D perhaps TRBD1 (6 bases). With 0 bases removed from V and 0 bases from J, the gap between germline ends came to 10 bases. The CDR3 contains 15 residues. Per germline, CDR1 SGHTS and CDR2 YDEGEE. In DNA form, the CDR3 reads TGTGCCAGCAGCTTGGGCGGACAGAGCTCCTACGAGCAGTACTTC. This codes for CASSLGGQSSYEQYF. The complete variable domain, with remaining parts taken from reference TRBV5-8 and TRBJ2-7, reads EAGVTQSPTHLIKTRGQQATLRCSPISGHTSVYWYQQALGLGLQFLLWYDEGEERNRGNFPPRFSGRQFPNYSSELNVNALELEDSALYLCASSLGGQSSYEQYFGPGTRLTVT.

The chain combines TRBV6-2 or TRBV6-3 with TRBJ1-2; D unclear. V was cut by 2 bases and J by 4 bases, with 14 bases left in between. Germline-derived CDR1 and CDR2 are MNHEY and SVGEGT. This CDR3 region has 15 residues. This CDR3 is CASSYVGVTGYGYTF. CDR3 nucleotide sequence: TGTGCCAGCAGTTACGTAGGAGTCACCGGCTATGGCTACACCTTC.

This chain joins TRBV6-1 and TRBJ1-2; no definite D call. CDR3 length: 14 amino acids. V gave up 3 bases and J gave up 5 bases, with 13 bases separating them. Germline loops: CDR1 MNHNS, CDR2 SASEGT. The CDR3 reads CASSDWTGGYGYTF. The CDR3 nucleotides read TGTGCCAGCAGTGATTGGACTGGAGGGTATGGCTACACCTTC.

This chain links TRBV11-1 with TRBJ2-2; 10 nucleotides align to TRBD2. From germline, CDR1 is SGHAT and CDR2 FQDESV (reference sequence). Germline trimming cut 8 bases from V and 6 bases from J; bases unmatched to any gene: 12. The CDR3 consists of 16 residues. The CDR3: CASVKGAGGDAGELFF. Written as DNA, the CDR3 is TGTGCCAGCGTCAAAGGAGCGGGAGGGGACGCCGGGGAGCTGTTTTTT.